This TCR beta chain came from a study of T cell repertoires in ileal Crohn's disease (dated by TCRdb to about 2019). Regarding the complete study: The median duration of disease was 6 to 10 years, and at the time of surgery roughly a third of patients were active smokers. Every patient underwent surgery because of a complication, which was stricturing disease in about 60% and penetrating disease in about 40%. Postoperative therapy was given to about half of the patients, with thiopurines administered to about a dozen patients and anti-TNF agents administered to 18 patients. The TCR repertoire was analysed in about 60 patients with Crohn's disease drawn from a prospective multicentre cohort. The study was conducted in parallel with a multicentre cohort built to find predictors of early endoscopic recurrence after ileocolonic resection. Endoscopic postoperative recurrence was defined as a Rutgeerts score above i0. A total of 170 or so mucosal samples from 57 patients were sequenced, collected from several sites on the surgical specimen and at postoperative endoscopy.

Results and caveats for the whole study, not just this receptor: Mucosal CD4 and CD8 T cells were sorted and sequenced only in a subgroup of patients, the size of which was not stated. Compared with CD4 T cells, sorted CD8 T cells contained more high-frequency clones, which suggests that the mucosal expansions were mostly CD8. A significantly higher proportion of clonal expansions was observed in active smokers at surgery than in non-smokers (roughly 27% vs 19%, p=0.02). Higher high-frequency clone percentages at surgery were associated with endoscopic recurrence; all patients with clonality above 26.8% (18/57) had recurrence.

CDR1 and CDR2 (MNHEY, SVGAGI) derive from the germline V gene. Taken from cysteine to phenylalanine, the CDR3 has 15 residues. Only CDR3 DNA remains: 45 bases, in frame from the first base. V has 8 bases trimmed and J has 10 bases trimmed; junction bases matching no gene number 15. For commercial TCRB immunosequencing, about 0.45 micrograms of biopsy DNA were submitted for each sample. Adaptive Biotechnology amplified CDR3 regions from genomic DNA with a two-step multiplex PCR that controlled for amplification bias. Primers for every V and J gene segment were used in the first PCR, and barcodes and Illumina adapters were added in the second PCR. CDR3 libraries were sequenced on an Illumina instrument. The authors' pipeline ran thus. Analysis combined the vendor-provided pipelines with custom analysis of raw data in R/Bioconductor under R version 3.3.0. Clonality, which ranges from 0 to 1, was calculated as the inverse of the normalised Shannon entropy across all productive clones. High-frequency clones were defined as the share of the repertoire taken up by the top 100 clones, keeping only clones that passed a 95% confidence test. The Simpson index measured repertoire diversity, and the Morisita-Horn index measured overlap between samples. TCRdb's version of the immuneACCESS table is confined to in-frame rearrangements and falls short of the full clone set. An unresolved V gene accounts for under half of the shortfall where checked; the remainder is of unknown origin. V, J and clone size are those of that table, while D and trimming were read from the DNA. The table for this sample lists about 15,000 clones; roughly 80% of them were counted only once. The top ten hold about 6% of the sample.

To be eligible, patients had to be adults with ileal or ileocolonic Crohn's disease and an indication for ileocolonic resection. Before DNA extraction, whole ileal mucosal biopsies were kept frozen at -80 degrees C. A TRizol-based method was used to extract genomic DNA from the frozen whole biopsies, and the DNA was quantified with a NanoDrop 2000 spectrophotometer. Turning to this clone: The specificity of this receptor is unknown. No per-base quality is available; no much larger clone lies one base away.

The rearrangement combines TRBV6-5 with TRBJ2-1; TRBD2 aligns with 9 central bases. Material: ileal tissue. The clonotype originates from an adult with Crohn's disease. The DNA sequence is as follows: TGTGCCAGCTTAGCGGGAGTCGGTTTCGTCCGAGAGCAGTTCTTC. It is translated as CASLAGVGFVREQFF.